The 32 T cell receptor beta chains in this list originate from one sample, sequenced in a study of regulatory T cells in long-lasting Graves disease. The time point is: newly diagnosed GD, antithyroid drugs for less than 3 months. Construction of the TCR library relied on RNA isolated from PBMCs. Through Arm-PCR of CDR3 regions and iRepertoire HTBI primers, TCR beta libraries were built. TCRdb re-called the multiplex PCR reads with MiXCR, one entry per CDR3 protein. The sample contains about 470,000 distinct CDR3 sequences, 16% of which appear only once. The same data also went into a second study, on T cells in Graves' hyperthyroidism and ophthalmopathy.

Sequenced here: peripheral blood mononuclear cells (PBMCs), sampled at new diagnosis, from a patient treated with antithyroid drugs. The source is a man aged 40-55 years with Graves disease.

The chain is built from TRBV6-1 and TRBJ2-1, with D unresolved. Germline V gene sequence: CDR1 MNHNS, CDR2 SASEGT. Trimming removed 7 bases at V and 6 bases at J, with 16 bases between. The CDR3 loop spans 14 amino acids. CDR3 region: CASNPLGLINEQFF. The DNA for the CDR3 is TGTGCCAGCAACCCCCTGGGCCTCATCAATGAGCAGTTCTTC.

This chain links TRBV30 with TRBJ2-7, with D maybe TRBD1 (6 bases). Trimming shortened V by 2 bases and J by 0 bases, and 8 bases separated the two germline ends. The CDR3 length is 13 residues. CDR1 is GTSNPN and CDR2 is SVGIG in the germline V gene (reference sequence). The chain's CDR3 is CAWSRGTSYEQYF. In DNA, the CDR3 is TGTGCCTGGAGTAGGGGGACCTCCTACGAGCAGTACTTC.

V is TRBV5-1 and J is TRBJ1-3; a weak D match, TRBD1 (6 bases). Germline V gene data show CDR1 as SGHRS and CDR2 as YFSETQ. The CDR3 extends over 15 amino acids. The V end lost 2 bases, the J end lost 0 bases, and 9 bases lay between the germline ends. CDR3 coding DNA: TGCGCCAGCAGCTTTGACAGGAACTCTGGAAACACCATATATTTT. It translates to CASSFDRNSGNTIYF.

The table lists this clonotype with a few counts. V usage is TRBV15 and J usage is TRBJ2-1; possibly TRBD1 or TRBD2 for D (5 bases each). CDR3 length: 15 residues. Looked up from germline, CDR1 is LNHNV and CDR2 is YYDKDF (reference sequence). Trimming removed 7 bases at V and 0 bases at J, with 13 bases between. The CDR3 region is CATNRDLGSYNEQFF. CDR3 DNA sequence: TGTGCCACCAACCGGGACCTTGGCTCCTACAATGAGCAGTTCTTC.

The V gene is TRBV5-5, the J gene TRBJ1-5, with TRBD1 identical over 7 bases. The V and J ends lost 4 bases and 4 bases, in that order; junction bases with no gene match: 11. This CDR3 comprises 16 residues. Germline assignment: CDR1 SGHKS and CDR2 YYEKEE (reference sequence). The CDR3 loop reads CASSAGQVRVNQPQHF. In DNA form, the CDR3 reads TGTGCCAGCAGCGCCGGACAGGTTAGAGTTAATCAGCCCCAGCATTTT.

This clonotype was found many times. The V gene is TRBV20-1, the J gene TRBJ1-4; tentatively, D is TRBD1 (5 bases). Trimming pared 5 bases from V and 7 bases from J, leaving 17 bases between. CDR3 length: 14 residues. Germline V gene sequence: CDR1 DFQATT, CDR2 SNEGSKA (reference sequence). CDR3 DNA: TGCAGTGCTTCACCGGGACTCTGGGGTGAAAAACTGTTTTTT. It specifies CSASPGLWGEKLFF.

The CDR3 region has the DNA TGTGCCACCAGTGATACAGGGGGCTCTAACACCGGGGAGCTGTTTTTT. Translating it yields CATSDTGGSNTGELFF. The genes are TRBV24-1 and TRBJ2-2; 9 positions match TRBD1. Trimming removed 3 bases from V and 2 bases from J; junction bases left unmatched: 3. This CDR3 spans 16 amino acids. Germline V lookup: CDR1 KGHDR, CDR2 SFDVKD.

The V and J genes are TRBV4-2 and TRBJ2-1, with D uncertain. Germline V gene sequence: CDR1 LGHNA, CDR2 YNFKEQ. The CDR3 sequence is 14 residues long. V lost 0 bases, J lost 9 bases, and 12 bases lay in between. CDR3 protein: CASSQDNGRAEQFF. The CDR3 DNA reads as TGTGCCAGCAGCCAAGATAACGGCCGCGCTGAGCAGTTCTTC.

This clonotype was seen many times. The chain uses TRBV7-8 and TRBJ2-5; TRBD2 matches at 12 bases. The CDR3 contains 16 residues. Per germline, CDR1 SGHVS and CDR2 FQNEAQ. V was clipped by 0 bases and J by 5 bases; unmatched bases: 4. This CDR3 is CASSLARTSGKETQYF. CDR3 DNA sequence: TGTGCCAGCAGCTTAGCCCGGACTAGCGGGAAGGAGACCCAGTACTTC.

This clonotype was counted between two and nine times. This sequence joins TRBV4-1 and TRBJ1-2; no clear D. Germline CDR1 MGHRA, CDR2 YSYEKL. The ends were cut back, 4 bases at V and 7 bases at J, with 16 bases in the middle. The length of the CDR3 is 14 residues. The CDR3 DNA follows: TGCGCCAGCAGCCCCCCAGTAGGGAGAGGTGGCTACACCTTC. Protein: CASSPPVGRGGYTF.

A note on this clonotype: A read error may explain this, as a much larger clone is one base away. The V and J genes are TRBV5-1 and TRBJ2-4; possibly TRBD2 for D (6 bases). The J call is doubtful: the DNA matches TRBJ2-7 better. The CDR3 has 16 residues. Germline values: CDR1 SGHRS, CDR2 YFSETQ. CDR3 bases: TGCGCCAGCAGCACCATCGGAGGGCAGTGTCGGGACGAGCAGTACTTC. It yields the protein CASSTIGGQCRDEQYF.

This clonotype showed up just a few times. The J gene is TRBJ2-7, the V gene TRBV27; 11 nucleotides align to TRBD2. The CDR3 is 15 amino acids. V shed 6 bases and J 6 bases; nucleotides not matched to a gene: 10. Germline V CDR1 and CDR2: MNHEY, SMNVEV (reference sequence). The CDR3 protein is CASSLRGTSGREQYF. The CDR3 nucleotides are TGTGCCAGCAGCCTACGTGGGACTAGCGGACGCGAGCAGTACTTC.

The chain carries TRBV18 and TRBJ2-5; TRBD1 matches 8 bases. CDR1 KGHSH and CDR2 LQKENI come from the germline V gene. V dropped 4 bases and J dropped 3; count of bases not matched to a gene: 4. The CDR3 spans 14 residues. As DNA, the CDR3 is TGTGCCAGCTCACAATGGACAGGGAAAGAGACCCAGTACTTC. It encodes CASSQWTGKETQYF.

In this sample, this clonotype turned up many times. In DNA, the CDR3 is TGTGCCAGCAGTTTCGTGGCAGAAAGGCTGGGTGAGCAGTACTTC. Its translation: CASSFVAERLGEQYF. The chain employs TRBV27 and TRBJ2-7; D is uncertain. The CDR3 has 15 amino acids. Trimming took off 3 bases at V and 7 bases at J, with 19 bases between the two ends. Germline CDR1 reads MNHEY; CDR2 reads SMNVEV (reference sequence).

To note about this clonotype: The final CDR3 position lacks the conserved phenylalanine or tryptophan, pointing to a likely read error. The chain employs TRBV27 and TRBJ2-7, with no clear D. With 2 bases removed from V and 0 bases from J, the gap between germline ends came to 8 bases. CDR3 length: 14 residues. Germline lookup yields CDR1 MNHEY and CDR2 SMNVEV (reference sequence). The CDR3: CASSLVGSSYEQYL. The CDR3 coding sequence is TGTGCCAGCAGTTTAGTGGGAAGCTCCTACGAGCAGTACCTC.

Worth noting for this clonotype: A far larger clone is off by one base, so a read error is likely. The V and J genes are TRBV28 and TRBJ1-4; TRBD1 is a possible D gene (5 bases). Germline V CDR1 and CDR2: MDHEN, SYDVKM. Trimming cost V 7 bases and J 8 bases, with 14 bases left between them. The CDR3 has 13 amino acids. The CDR3: CASTRVRGEKLFF. The CDR3 DNA follows: TGTGCCAGCACCCGGGTCCGGGGCGAAAAACTGTTTTTT.

This clonotype has ten or more counts. The rearrangement joins TRBV24-1 to TRBJ2-3; D call uncertain. Per the germline V gene, CDR1 is KGHDR and CDR2 is SFDVKD. CDR3 length: 14 amino acids. V was trimmed by 3 bases and J by 4 bases, leaving 10 bases between them. This chain's CDR3 is CATSDLGLSDTQYF. The CDR3 DNA follows: TGTGCCACCAGTGATCTCGGCTTATCAGATACGCAGTATTTT.

The chain couples TRBV27 to TRBJ2-3; the match to TRBD2 covers 12 bases. Trimming removed 5 bases from V and 5 bases from J; junction bases left unmatched: 5. CDR1 MNHEY and CDR2 SMNVEV come from the germline V gene (reference sequence). CDR3 length equals 15 residues. Written as DNA, the CDR3 is TGTGCCAGCAGTCGCGGACTAGCGGGAATAGATACGCAGTATTTT. Its protein product is CASSRGLAGIDTQYF.

This clonotype was counted many times. The chain couples TRBV2 to TRBJ2-2; D not certain. Germline loops: CDR1 SNHLY, CDR2 FYNNEI. There are 14 residues in the CDR3. Trimming removed 6 bases at V and 6 bases at J, with 14 bases between. The CDR3 sequence: CASRGLVQAGELFF. In DNA form, the CDR3 reads TGTGCCAGCAGAGGGCTAGTTCAAGCCGGGGAGCTGTTTTTT. The complete variable domain, with remaining parts taken from reference TRBV2 and TRBJ2-2, reads EPEVTQTPSHQVTQMGQEVILRCVPISNHLYFYWYRQILGQKVEFLVSFYNNEISEKSEIFDDQFSVERPDGSNFTLKIRSTKLEDSAMYFCASRGLVQAGELFFGEGSRLTVL.

This clonotype has more than one count but fewer than ten. This chain joins TRBV7-9 and TRBJ2-2; D is unclear. Trimming cost V 1 base and J 4 bases, with 10 bases left between them. This CDR3 comprises 15 residues. Germline V gene data show CDR1 as SEHNR and CDR2 as FQNEAQ (reference sequence). This CDR3 reads CASSLEPVTTGELFF. The DNA for the CDR3 is TGTGCCAGCAGCTTAGAACCGGTAACCACCGGGGAGCTGTTTTTT.

The chain joins TRBV7-2 to TRBJ2-3; 12 positions match TRBD2. Trimming took 4 bases from V and 2 from J; bases not matched to a gene: 7. Germline V CDR1 and CDR2: SGHTA, FQGNSA. The CDR3 extends over 17 amino acids. CDR3 nucleotides: TGTGCCAGCAGCTCAACCGGACTAGCGGGAACCACAGATACGCAGTATTTT. Protein sequence: CASSSTGLAGTTDTQYF.

V usage is TRBV29-1 and J usage is TRBJ2-1; 7 positions match TRBD1. Germline CDR1 SQVTM, CDR2 ANQGSEA. The CDR3 spans 14 residues. V gave up 6 bases and J gave up 2 bases; unmatched junction bases: 7. The CDR3 region has the DNA TGCAGCGTCGTTAAGGGGGCCACCTACAATGAGCAGTTCTTC. This sequence encodes CSVVKGATYNEQFF.

At least ten counts were recorded for this clonotype. This rearrangement joins TRBV28 to TRBJ2-2; tentative D call: TRBD2 (6 bases). This CDR3 is 14 amino acids long. The V gene's germline CDR1 is MDHEN and CDR2 SYDVKM. Trimming stripped 6 bases from V and 5 bases from J, with 13 bases between. The CDR3 sequence is CASRTGTSTGELFF. The CDR3 DNA reads as TGTGCCAGCAGAACCGGGACTTCAACCGGGGAGCTGTTTTTT.

This clonotype was counted only a few times. The gene calls are TRBV4-1 and TRBJ2-1, with D possibly being TRBD1 or TRBD2 (6 bases each). This CDR3 region has 17 residues. Trimming removed 0 bases from V and 2 bases from J, with 14 bases in between. The germline V gene has CDR1 MGHRA and CDR2 YSYEKL. CDR3 residues: CASSQDRWGATYNEQFF. DNA for the CDR3: TGCGCCAGCAGCCAAGATCGATGGGGGGCAACCTACAATGAGCAGTTCTTC.

This clonotype was seen more than once but under ten times. This chain connects TRBV11-3 to TRBJ2-2; no firm D call. The germline V gene encodes CDR1 SGHNT and CDR2 YENEEA. CDR3 length equals 14 residues. V was trimmed by 1 base and J by 6 bases, leaving 9 bases between them. The CDR3 region is CASSLVVESGELFF. CDR3 nucleotides: TGTGCCAGCAGCTTAGTAGTGGAGTCCGGGGAGCTGTTTTTT.

The chain links TRBV2 to TRBJ1-5; tentatively, D is TRBD1 (6 bases). The germline V and J ends were trimmed by 8 bases and 2 bases, with 16 bases remaining between them. There are 15 residues in the CDR3. Germline V gene data show CDR1 as SNHLY and CDR2 as FYNNEI. The CDR3 sequence: CASQGGSGGNQPQHF. CDR3 in DNA: TGTGCCAGCCAAGGGGGATCAGGTGGCAATCAGCCCCAGCATTTT.

This clonotype was seen at least ten times. The chain uses TRBV12-3 or TRBV12-4 and TRBJ2-3; tentatively, D is TRBD1 (5 bases). The CDR3 consists of 15 residues. The V end lost 5 bases, the J end lost 2 bases, and 14 bases lay between the germline ends. The CDR3 loop reads CASSPLDRSTDTQYF. The CDR3 bases are TGTGCCAGCAGTCCCCTCGACAGATCCACAGATACGCAGTATTTT.

This clonotype was picked up many times. The CDR3, as DNA: TGTGCCAGCAGCATGGGACAGGGGGCTATAGATACGCAGTATTTT. This gives the protein CASSMGQGAIDTQYF. This chain joins TRBV11-2 and TRBJ2-3; 12 positions agree with TRBD1. CDR1 SGHAT and CDR2 FQNNGV come from the germline V gene. Trimming removed 5 bases from V and 5 bases from J; junction bases left unmatched: 5. This CDR3 region has 15 residues.

This clonotype was detected ten times or more. The chain links TRBV7-3 to TRBJ2-1; D possibly matches TRBD1 or TRBD2 (5 bases each). This CDR3 is 14 amino acids long. From germline, CDR1 is SGHTA and CDR2 FQGTGA. The V end was cut by 0 bases, the J end by 8 bases, with 11 bases between. This CDR3 reads CASSLTMGVDEQFF. Written as DNA, the CDR3 is TGTGCCAGCAGCTTAACTATGGGGGTGGATGAGCAGTTCTTC.

This clonotype was counted ten times or more. V usage is TRBV6-1 and J usage is TRBJ2-3; D is unresolved. V lost 6 bases to trimming and J lost 6 bases, with 19 bases between them. Germline V gene data show CDR1 as MNHNS and CDR2 as SASEGT. The CDR3 has 15 residues. The CDR3 protein is CASSPVGLGPDTQYF. The CDR3 nucleotides read TGTGCCAGCAGCCCGGTCGGGTTAGGCCCCGATACGCAGTATTTT.

The chain links TRBV7-9 to TRBJ1-4; D is undetermined. This CDR3 is 14 amino acids long. CDR1 is SEHNR and CDR2 is FQNEAQ in the germline V gene (reference sequence). Between the trimmed V and J ends, which lost 5 bases and 0 bases, there was a span of 7 bases. CDR3 nucleotides: TGTGCCAGCAGCAGGGCTGCAACTAATGAAAAACTGTTTTTT. Its protein product is CASSRAATNEKLFF.

The rearrangement links TRBV20-1 to TRBJ2-7, with 7 positions matching TRBD2. Germline CDR1 is DFQATT and CDR2 is SNEGSKA (reference sequence). The length of the CDR3 is 13 residues. Germline trimming cut 3 bases from V and 1 base from J; bases unmatched to any gene: 3. The CDR3 sequence: CSASAGVSYEQYF. CDR3 bases: TGCAGTGCTAGCGCGGGAGTGTCCTACGAGCAGTACTTC.